One and the same sample provided the 3 T cell receptor beta chains below, sequenced in a study of blood T cells in healthy people across ages. Using a J-beta primer mix together with a sample-barcoded 5' primer, a second PCR was run for about 6 to 12 cycles. One entry per CDR3 protein results from TCRdb running MiXCR on the 5' RACE reads. The table has 600,000 or so distinct CDR3 sequences, less than 35% seen once. Input material: blood. Every receptor here comes from a woman of 80 years or more in good health.

A note on this clonotype: Possible read error: a much larger clone is one base away. This sequence joins TRBV4-1 and TRBJ2-3, with 9 bases matching TRBD2. CDR3 length: 17 amino acids. Trimming took 3 bases from V and 6 from J; bases not matched to a gene: 13. CDR1 is MGHRA and CDR2 is YSYEKL in the germline V gene. DNA for the CDR3: TGCGCCAGCAGCCAGACCCTGCTAGCGGGGACTCTCGATACGCAGTATTTT. Protein: CASSQTLLAGTLDTQYF.

This clonotype was counted at least ten times. The gene calls are TRBV5-1 and TRBJ1-1, with 9 bases matching TRBD1. In germline, CDR1 is SGHRS, CDR2 YFSETQ. Losses at the gene ends were 4 bases for V and 4 bases for J; bases not matched to a gene: 11. This CDR3 region has 16 residues. CDR3 sequence (DNA): TGCGCCAGCAGCCCGCAAGGACAGGGGTTGGCCACTGAAGCTTTCTTT. Encoded protein: CASSPQGQGLATEAFF.

There are many counts of this clonotype. This chain links TRBV29-1 with TRBJ2-1; the D gene is possibly TRBD1 (5 bases). The CDR3 is made up of 14 amino acids. Trimming shortened V by 6 bases and J by 0 bases, and 12 bases separated the two germline ends. CDR1 SQVTM and CDR2 ANQGSEA come from the germline V gene. The CDR3 spells CSVPTASSYNEQFF. CDR3 nucleotides: TGCAGCGTCCCGACAGCAAGCTCCTACAATGAGCAGTTCTTC.